This T cell receptor beta chain was identified during a study of CD8+CD57+ T cells in acquired aplastic anemia. Looking at the study overall: On average, sorted CD4+ and CD8+ cells gave roughly 3 ug of DNA.

The sequenced patients had an expansion of CD8+CD57+ cells seen by flow cytometry. At the time of blood sampling, patients had not yet received any therapy. Trimming pared 6 bases from V and 4 bases from J, leaving 19 bases between. CDR3 size: 14 residues. Germline V gene data show CDR1 as DFQATT and CDR2 as SNEGSKA (reference sequence). This clonotype was seen a handful of times. Its antigen remains unidentified. Whole-study results and caveats: The CD8+ Simpson's diversity of patients and controls was not significantly different. Overlapping CD8+ CDR3 repertoires of patients and controls contained under 35 shared sequences.

TCR beta VDJ combinations and CDR3 sequences were profiled from genomic DNA. TCRdb analysed the reads with MiXCR anew, one entry per CDR3 protein. The table has some 180,000 distinct CDR3 sequences, nearly 65% seen once. The J gene is TRBJ2-7, the V gene TRBV20-1, with D maybe TRBD1 (5 bases). The source material was sorted CD4+, CD8+, or CD8+CD57+ T cells (not recorded which) from PBMCs. This receptor was identified in a human donor with aplastic anemia. The CDR3: CSARQSPSLYEQYF. Written as DNA, the CDR3 is TGCAGTGCCCGACAGTCCCCTTCCCTTTACGAGCAGTACTTC.